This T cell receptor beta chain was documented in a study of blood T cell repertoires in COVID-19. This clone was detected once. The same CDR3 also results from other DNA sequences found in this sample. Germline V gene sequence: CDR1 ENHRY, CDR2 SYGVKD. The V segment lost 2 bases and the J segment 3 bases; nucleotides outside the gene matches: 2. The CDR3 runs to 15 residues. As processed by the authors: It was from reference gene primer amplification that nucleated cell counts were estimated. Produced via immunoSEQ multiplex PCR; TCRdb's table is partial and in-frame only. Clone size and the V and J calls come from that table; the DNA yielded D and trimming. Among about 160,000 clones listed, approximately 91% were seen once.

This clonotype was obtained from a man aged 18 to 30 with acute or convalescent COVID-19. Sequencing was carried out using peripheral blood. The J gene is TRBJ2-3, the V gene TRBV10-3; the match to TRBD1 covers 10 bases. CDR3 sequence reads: CAISEDRGRTDTQYF. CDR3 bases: TGTGCCATCAGTGAGGACAGGGGGCGAACAGATACGCAGTATTTT.